The clone carrying this TCR beta chain was recorded only once. Its antigen is currently unknown. Sequencing was performed with immunoSEQ multiplex PCR; in TCRdb, only in-frame clones are kept and a portion is missing. The sample includes fewer than 30,000 clones, 70% to 90% seen only once; the top ten take 0.9% to 1%. This sample is part of a study of graft-versus-host responses after intestinal transplantation. About the research overall: Uniformly, recipients were administered anti-thymocyte globulin induction with subsequent tacrolimus and steroids for around 3 years. Study-level results: There were GvH clones found in recipient marrow, and some of them appeared first in ileum or blood.

The V end lost 0 bases, the J end lost 5 bases, and 12 bases lay between the germline ends. This CDR3 spans 14 amino acids. Per germline, CDR1 SGHRS and CDR2 YFSETQ. The clonotype was recovered from a human patient who received an intestinal transplant, so some T cells may come from the graft donor. The gene calls are TRBV5-1 and TRBJ2-7, with D tentatively TRBD1 (6 bases). The sample here was PBMCs, taken approximately 450 days after intestinal transplant. CDR3 sequence: CASSLEFRGHEQYF. Written as DNA, the CDR3 is TGCGCCAGCAGCTTGGAGTTCAGGGGCCACGAGCAGTACTTC.